A single sample is the source of the 7 T cell receptor beta chains below, sequenced in a study of blood T cell repertoires in COVID-19. Assay used: immunoSEQ multiplex PCR; TCRdb lists only in-frame clones, some missing. Among 120,000 or so clones listed, around 74% were seen once. The specimen sequenced was peripheral blood. The source is a man aged 60 to 69 with acute or convalescent COVID-19.

The chain employs TRBV19 and TRBJ1-5; maybe TRBD1 (5 bases). V lost 5 bases to trimming and J lost 6 bases, with 20 bases between them. The CDR3 covers 16 residues. Germline lookup yields CDR1 LNHDA and CDR2 SQIVND (reference sequence). CDR3 in DNA: TGTGCCAGTAGTCGTGGGGCCCAGTCTGTAGGTCAGCCCCAGCATTTT. This codes for CASSRGAQSVGQPQHF.

The sample holds a few counts of this clone. The CDR3 sequence: CASSHAHSTNTDTQYF. The CDR3 nucleotides are TGTGCCAGCAGCCACGCCCACTCCACGAACACAGATACGCAGTATTTT. The V call is TRBV3-1 (or the pseudogene TRBV3-2), the J call TRBJ2-3; D uncertain. Per the germline V gene, CDR1 is LGHDT and CDR2 is YNNKEL (reference sequence). V was cut by 3 bases and J by 2 bases, with 15 bases left in between. This CDR3 is 16 amino acids long.

The gene calls are TRBV2 and TRBJ2-3; 8 positions agree with TRBD2. This CDR3 region has 16 residues. With V trimmed by 6 bases and J by 0 bases, 8 bases remained unmatched. In germline, CDR1 is SNHLY, CDR2 FYNNEI. The CDR3 DNA reads TGTGCCAGCAGCGGAGCCGGGACTAGAAGCACAGATACGCAGTATTTT. Protein product: CASSGAGTRSTDTQYF.

About this clone itself: Sequence at one end of the junction differs from germline and may be a read error. V usage is TRBV7-9 and J usage is TRBJ2-7; the match to TRBD1 covers 7 bases. CDR3 length: 15 amino acids. Germline V gene lookup returns CDR1 SEHNR and CDR2 FQNEAQ (reference sequence). Written as DNA, the CDR3 is TGTGCTAGCAGCCGCCTTGGGGACAGATCCTACGAGCAGTACTTC. This sequence encodes CASSRLGDRSYEQYF.

This chain joins TRBV11-2 and TRBJ2-2; 8 bases align to TRBD2. The CDR3 length is 14 residues. Germline CDR1 and CDR2: SGHAT and FQNNGV. V trimming: 5 bases; J trimming: 5 bases; junction bases outside the gene matches: 4. CDR3 amino acids: CASSIGLATGELFF. The CDR3 DNA is TGTGCCAGCAGCATCGGACTAGCTACCGGGGAGCTGTTTTTT.

This clone was observed once. This chain uses TRBV27 with TRBJ1-2; 9 nucleotides match TRBD1. The CDR3 runs 18 residues. Germline trimming cut 5 bases from V and 0 bases from J; bases unmatched to any gene: 13. Germline V gene lookup returns CDR1 MNHEY and CDR2 SMNVEV (reference sequence). CDR3 sequence: CASSTTGTGITTNYGYTF. The CDR3 DNA reads as TGTGCCAGCAGTACCACCGGGACAGGGATTACCACTAACTATGGCTACACCTTC.

The chain couples TRBV9 to TRBJ2-1, with 7 nucleotides matching TRBD2. V lost 0 bases and J lost 4; bases outside the gene matches: 4. There are 15 residues in the CDR3. Germline CDR1 is SGDLS and CDR2 is YYNGEE. CDR3 region: CASSVGAGVYNEQFF. The DNA for the CDR3 is TGTGCCAGCAGCGTAGGGGCGGGAGTTTACAATGAGCAGTTCTTC.